This entry concerns a single T cell receptor (beta chain). Its target is unknown. This sample was included in a study of blood T cells in healthy people across ages. Study results and caveats: Donors of long life had a larger count of naive CD4+ cells and greater diversity than aged donors.

It was with a sample-barcoded 5' primer and a J-beta primer mix that a second PCR of about 7 to 12 cycles was run. TCRdb fed the 5' RACE reads into MiXCR, producing one record per CDR3 protein. Among 730,000 or so distinct CDR3 sequences, about 42% were seen once, and the ten largest hold roughly 20%. Looked up from germline, CDR1 is SNHLY and CDR2 is FYNNEI. The ends were cut back, 2 bases at V and 13 bases at J, with 12 bases in the middle. The CDR3 covers 12 residues. The sample taken for sequencing was blood. The gene calls are TRBV2 and TRBJ2-1; D is uncertain. This receptor was identified in a woman aged 60-70 years in good health. The CDR3 loop reads CASSERAETQFF. The CDR3 bases are TGTGCCAGCAGTGAACGGGCCGAGACCCAGTTCTTC.